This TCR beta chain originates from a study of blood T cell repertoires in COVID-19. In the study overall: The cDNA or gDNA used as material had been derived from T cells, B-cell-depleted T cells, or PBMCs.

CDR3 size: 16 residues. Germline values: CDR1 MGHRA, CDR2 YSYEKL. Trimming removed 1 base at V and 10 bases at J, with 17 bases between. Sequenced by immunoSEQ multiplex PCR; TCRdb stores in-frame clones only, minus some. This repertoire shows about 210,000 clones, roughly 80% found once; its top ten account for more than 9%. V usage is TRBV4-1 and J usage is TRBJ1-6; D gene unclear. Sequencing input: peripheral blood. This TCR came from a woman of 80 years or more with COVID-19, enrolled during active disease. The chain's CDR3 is CASSQVLEESRSPLHF. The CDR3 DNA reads TGCGCCAGCAGCCAAGTTCTTGAAGAATCTAGGTCACCCCTCCACTTT.